This TCR beta chain was captured in a study of control samples from healthy donors and cancer patients. Produced via immunoSEQ multiplex PCR; TCRdb's table is partial and in-frame only. The table records 70,000 to 90,000 clones, approximately 90% of them present only once. The CDR3 is made up of 15 amino acids. Trimming at V came to 6 bases and at J to 6 bases, leaving 5 bases not matched to a gene. Germline V lookup: CDR1 MNHEY, CDR2 SVGAGI. Sequenced: PBMCs. The chain employs TRBV6-5 and TRBJ2-2; 12 bases fit TRBD1. The receptor was derived from an older woman with head and neck cancer. CDR3 protein: CASSEGQGAAGELFF. In nucleotides, the CDR3 is TGTGCCAGCAGCGAGGGACAGGGGGCGGCCGGGGAGCTGTTTTTT.